This TCR beta chain was recorded in a study of blood T cell repertoires in COVID-19. The wider study: The United States, Italy and Spain provided the acute and convalescent COVID-19 samples. In each case, the material was cDNA or gDNA derived from T cells, B-cell-depleted T cells, or PBMCs.

How the authors handled the data: Reference gene primer amplification yielded estimated nucleated cell counts. Libraries were prepared by immunoSEQ multiplex PCR; TCRdb keeps only in-frame clonotypes and omits some of them. The D gene and trimming were derived from the DNA, and the V and J assignments and clone size from that table. The data hold more than 50,000 clones, with more than 60% observed a single time. V was shortened by 1 base and J by 5 bases, with 11 bases between the two germline ends. The CDR3 covers 13 residues. Germline V gene sequence: CDR1 SQVTM, CDR2 ANQGSEA. This sequence was found in a woman aged 70 to 79 with acute or convalescent COVID-19. This chain links TRBV29-1 with TRBJ2-5, with D perhaps TRBD2 (5 bases). Sequencing used peripheral blood. The CDR3 nucleotides are TGCAGCGTTGAAGGCCGGGGATGGGAGACCCAGTACTTC. It specifies CSVEGRGWETQYF.